This T cell receptor (beta chain) was identified in a study of CD8 T cells in ankylosing spondylitis. Quantitative 5'-RACE with molecular barcodes produced the TCR beta libraries. TCRdb used MiXCR to reprocess the 5' RACE reads, holding one entry per CDR3 protein. The sample comprises a few hundred thousand distinct CDR3 sequences, roughly 25% of which are singletons, and over 0.55% rests with the top ten. The CDR3 extends over 10 amino acids. V was trimmed by 4 bases and J by 6 bases, leaving 6 bases between them. Germline V gene sequence: CDR1 DFQATT, CDR2 SNEGSKA (reference sequence). This clonotype has a count of ten or more.

This sequence joins TRBV20-1 and TRBJ1-1; D unresolved. This TCR came from a male donor with ankylosing spondylitis or in good health (not recorded which). Sequencing input: blood, either unsorted or a sorted T cell fraction (not recorded which). The CDR3 nucleotides are TGCAGTGCTATGCACGCTGAAGCTTTCTTT. Encoded protein: CSAMHAEAFF.